This TCR beta chain was captured by sequencing in a study of T cells in Graves' hyperthyroidism and ophthalmopathy. Whole-study findings and limits: Most thyroid-expanded clonotypes above 0.001 were also found in blood.

Researchers took RNA transcripts and amplified the TCR beta CDR3 regions from them. HTBI primers were used for first-round RT-PCR of the TCR CDR3. In TCRdb, the multiplex PCR reads were re-called with MiXCR into one record per CDR3 protein. Of about 570,000 distinct CDR3 sequences listed, approximately 44% were seen once; the top ten hold under 20%. This clonotype has a handful of counts. Its antigen is not known. Germline assignment: CDR1 MNHEY and CDR2 SVGAGI. There are 15 residues in the CDR3. V dropped 6 bases and J dropped 2 bases, with 16 bases sitting between them. This chain links TRBV6-5 with TRBJ1-2, with D perhaps TRBD1 (5 bases). The clonotype originates from an adult woman with Graves' disease, either hyperthyroidism or ophthalmopathy (not recorded which). The sequenced sample was peripheral blood or thyroid tissue (not recorded which). CDR3 nucleotides: TGTGCCAGCAGCCGGGGCGGGAAATCAAACTATGGCTACACCTTC. Residues: CASSRGGKSNYGYTF.